This TCR beta chain originates from a study of T cells in tumors after PD-1 blockade. Study overall: Blood samples averaged about 120,000 templates (range roughly 21,000-290,000) and 35,000 or so unique clonotypes.

Genomic DNA template from tumor biopsies or peripheral blood, 616 ng to 6,004 ng input. Assay used: immunoSEQ multiplex PCR; TCRdb lists only in-frame clones, some missing. Of tens of thousands of clones listed, roughly 73% are singletons. V was trimmed by 4 bases and J by 5 bases, leaving 14 bases between them. This CDR3 spans 14 amino acids. Germline loops: CDR1 SGHKS, CDR2 YYEKEE (reference sequence). The J gene is TRBJ2-3, the V gene TRBV5-5; unclear D gene. The sequence came from a human donor with basal cell carcinoma. Source: PBMCs, taken after anti-PD-1 treatment. CDR3 in amino acids: CASSRNSAGDTQYF. The CDR3 DNA follows: TGTGCCAGCAGCAGAAACAGTGCAGGAGATACGCAGTATTTT.